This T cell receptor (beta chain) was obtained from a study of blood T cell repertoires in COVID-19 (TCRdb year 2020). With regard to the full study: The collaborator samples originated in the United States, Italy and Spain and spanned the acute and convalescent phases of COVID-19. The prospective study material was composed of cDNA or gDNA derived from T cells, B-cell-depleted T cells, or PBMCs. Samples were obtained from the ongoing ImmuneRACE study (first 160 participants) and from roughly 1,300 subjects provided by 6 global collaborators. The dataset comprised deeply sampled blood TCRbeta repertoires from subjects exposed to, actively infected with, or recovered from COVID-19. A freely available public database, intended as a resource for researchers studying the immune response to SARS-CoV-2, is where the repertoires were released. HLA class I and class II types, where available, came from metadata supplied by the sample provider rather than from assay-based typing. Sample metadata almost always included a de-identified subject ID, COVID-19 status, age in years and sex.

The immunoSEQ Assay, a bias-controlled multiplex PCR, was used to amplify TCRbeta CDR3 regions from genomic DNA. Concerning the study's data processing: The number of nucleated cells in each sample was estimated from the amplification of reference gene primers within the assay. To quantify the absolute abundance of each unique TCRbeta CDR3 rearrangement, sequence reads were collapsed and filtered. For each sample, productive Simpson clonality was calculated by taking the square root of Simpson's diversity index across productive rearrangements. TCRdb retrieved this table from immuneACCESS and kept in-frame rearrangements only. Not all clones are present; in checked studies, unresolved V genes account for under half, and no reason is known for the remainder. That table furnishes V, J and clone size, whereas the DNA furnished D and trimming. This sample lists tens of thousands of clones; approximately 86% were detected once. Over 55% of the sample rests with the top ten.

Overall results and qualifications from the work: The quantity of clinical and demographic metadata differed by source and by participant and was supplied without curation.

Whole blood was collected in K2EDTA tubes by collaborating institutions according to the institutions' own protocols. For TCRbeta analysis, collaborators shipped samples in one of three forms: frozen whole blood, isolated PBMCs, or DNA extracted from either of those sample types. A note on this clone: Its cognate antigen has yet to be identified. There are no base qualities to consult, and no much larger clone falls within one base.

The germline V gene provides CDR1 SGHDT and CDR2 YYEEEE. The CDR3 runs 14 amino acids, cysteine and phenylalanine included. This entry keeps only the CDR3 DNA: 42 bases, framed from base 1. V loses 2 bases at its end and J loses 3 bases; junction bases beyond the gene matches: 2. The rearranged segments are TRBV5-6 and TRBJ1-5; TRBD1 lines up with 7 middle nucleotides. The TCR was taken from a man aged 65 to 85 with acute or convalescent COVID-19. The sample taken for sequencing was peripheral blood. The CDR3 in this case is CASSLDRVNQPQHF. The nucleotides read TGTGCCAGCAGCTTAGACAGGGTCAATCAGCCCCAGCATTTT.